This TCR beta chain came from a study of radiotherapy plus CTLA-4 blockade in lung cancer. Ipilimumab-mediated CTLA-4 blockade plus focal radiation was given to patients having chemo-refractory metastatic non-small-cell lung cancer. Clones were sequenced by immunoSEQ multiplex PCR, and TCRdb holds only the in-frame ones, with some missing. Of more than 75,000 clones in the sample, 80% to 85% were seen once. Losses at the gene ends were 5 bases for V and 4 bases for J; bases not matched to a gene: 7. Germline V gene data show CDR1 as SGHAT and CDR2 as FQNNGV. CDR3 length: 15 residues. This TCR was sampled from a human donor with non-small cell lung cancer that progressed on radiotherapy plus ipilimumab. The chain couples TRBV11-2 to TRBJ2-3; the match to TRBD1 covers 9 bases. The source was peripheral blood, collected from a patient treated with radiotherapy plus ipilimumab. CDR3 protein: CASSPQQGAADTQYF. CDR3 coding DNA: TGTGCCAGCAGCCCTCAACAGGGGGCCGCAGATACGCAGTATTTT.